The sample holds a few counts of the clone carrying this T cell receptor (beta chain). Its antigen is still unknown. Germline V CDR1 and CDR2: SQVTM, ANQGSEA. V dropped 6 bases and J dropped 12; count of bases not matched to a gene: 5. The CDR3 is 10 residues long. TCRdb ran MiXCR on the 5' RACE reads and lists one entry per CDR3 protein. The table has hundreds of thousands of distinct CDR3 sequences, approximately 19% seen once. This sample was included in a study of T-cell memory formation after mild COVID-19. About the research overall: The two donors had largely donor-specific TCR clusters. The study, taken as a whole, reports: Most CD4+ clones that shrank were in CM and EM, while CD8+ ones turned up in EMRA. Still unconfirmed is whether the second-wave clones peaking on day 37 recognized SARS-CoV-2.

This sequence originates from an adult woman who had mild COVID-19 (a few samples of this study predate the infection). Cell type and time point are not known. The sample taken for sequencing was PBMCs or a T cell subset sorted from them (not recorded which). The gene calls are TRBV29-1 and TRBJ2-1, with 7 bases identical to TRBD1. CDR3 sequence reads: CSVDREWQFF. CDR3 DNA: TGCAGCGTCGACAGGGAGTGGCAGTTCTTC.